Given below is one T cell receptor beta chain in context. The data derive from a study of cytomegalovirus exposure and HLA in healthy donors. Amplification used 60 Vbeta primers and 13 Jbeta primers. Sequenced by immunoSEQ multiplex PCR; TCRdb stores in-frame clones only, minus some. In total, the table holds 150,000 or so clones. Sequencing was performed on PBMCs. The sequence derives from a woman in her forties or fifties in good health and CMV-seronegative.

The CDR3 loop reads CAWDRGRDTEAFF. The CDR3 region has the DNA TGTGCCTGGGACAGGGGGCGAGACACTGAAGCTTTCTTT. The chain is built from TRBV30 and TRBJ1-1, with 10 bases matching TRBD1. V trimming: 5 bases; J trimming: 3 bases; junction bases outside the gene matches: 3. CDR1 and CDR2 (germline): GTSNPN, SVGIG (reference sequence). The CDR3 runs to 13 residues.